The rows below give T cell receptor beta chains drawn from one sample of a study of cytomegalovirus exposure and HLA in healthy donors. TCRdb keeps only in-frame clones here, not all; method: immunoSEQ multiplex PCR. The sample lists some 110,000 clones; less than 85% were seen once. The sequenced sample was PBMCs. Receptors were obtained from a man aged 55-75 years in good health and CMV-seronegative. CDR3s include the opening cysteine and the closing phenylalanine or tryptophan.

v_call	j_call	cdr3_aa
TRBV30	TRBJ2-7	CAWSTGGSSYEQYF
TRBV2	TRBJ1-6	CGSTQGTGGQGNSPLHF
TRBV25-1	TRBJ1-1	CASSQQTGTEAFF
TRBV7-9	TRBJ1-5	CASSPDREVGQPQHF
TRBV11-2	TRBJ2-1	CASSFRGFQNEQFF
TRBV7-3	TRBJ2-5	CASSRAGLAGETQYF
TRBV11-2	TRBJ2-3	CASSLYVETDTQYF
TRBV10-3	TRBJ2-1	CAISGTGARVGNEQFF
TRBV7-3	TRBJ2-3	CASSLQGGATDTQYF
TRBV5-8	TRBJ2-4	CASSQNRGNIQYF
TRBV7-9	TRBJ1-4	CASSLAAPGGNEKLFF
TRBV5-1	TRBJ2-7	CASSLLAGGTEQYF
TRBV6-5	TRBJ1-5	CASSYDGNQPQHF
TRBV10-3	TRBJ2-7	CAIRRTAGSYEQYF
TRBV5-1	TRBJ2-1	CASQRGYNEQFF
TRBV18	TRBJ1-6	CASSPSTGVNSPLHF
TRBV4-1	TRBJ2-3	CASSQAGTGYADTQYF
TRBV9	TRBJ2-5	CASSVGAGAIGETQYF
TRBV30	TRBJ1-1	CAWNPPRLSNTEAFF
TRBV4-3	TRBJ1-2	CASSQDSGYSGYGYTF
TRBV25-1	TRBJ1-1	CASSPPDRGATEAFF
TRBV6-6	TRBJ2-3	CASRSRQRGNEDTQYF
TRBV4-2	TRBJ2-6	CASSQDVASGANVLTF
TRBV5-5	TRBJ1-2	CASSLAPGQQGDGYTF
TRBV6-6	TRBJ2-1	CASSSKGVTNEQFF
TRBV7-2	TRBJ2-1	CASSHLTGGVGGEQFF
TRBV5-1	TRBJ2-3	CASSLGSADTQYF
TRBV5-1	TRBJ1-2	CASTAQGDYGYTF
TRBV6-6	TRBJ2-1	CATGGEIPNEQFF
TRBV2	TRBJ2-1	CASSVYSGGAGGSYNEQFF
TRBV6-1	TRBJ1-5	CASSDNRNQPQHF
TRBV6-1	TRBJ2-2	CASSVFPGGAGELFF
TRBV28	TRBJ1-1	CASSLRQGASTEAFF
TRBV7-9	TRBJ2-5	CASSLSMRFKMKETQYF
TRBV5-4	TRBJ1-6	CASSSGGYRSSYNSPLHF
TRBV30	TRBJ2-1	CAWSRVGLAGSNEQFF
TRBV19	TRBJ2-7	CASSIGLSGSGEQYF
TRBV2	TRBJ1-1	CASRRGQGWAFF
TRBV9	TRBJ2-1	CASSVGAGGYNEQFF
TRBV15	TRBJ2-7	CATSPGTGRAYEQYF
TRBV5-1	TRBJ2-3	CASSLGGPTDTQYF
TRBV29-1	TRBJ1-1	CSVEITSRNTEAFF
TRBV5-6	TRBJ1-2	CASSPPIGTGGSYTF
TRBV7-9	TRBJ2-6	CASSNRDRGRTGANVLTF
TRBV5-6	TRBJ2-1	CASTRTRVGEQFF
TRBV28	TRBJ2-6	CASSPTPDRAGSGANVLTF
TRBV9	TRBJ2-7	CASSGGGHSWVAEQYF
TRBV6-5	TRBJ2-3	CASNPRLSTDTQYF
TRBV5-1	TRBJ1-1	CASSLAGGLTEAFF
TRBV30	TRBJ1-5	CAWSQDSNQPQHF
TRBV4-1	TRBJ2-7	CASSQRVLPGEQYF
TRBV5-4	TRBJ1-2	CASSPRTGGHDGYTF
TRBV27	TRBJ1-4	CASSPTDRNEKLFF
TRBV6-4	TRBJ1-1	CASSEGLWSTEAFF
TRBV30	TRBJ1-3	CAWSPFGGPTGNTIYF
TRBV6-1	TRBJ2-3	CASREHWGQSTDTQYF
TRBV5-4	TRBJ1-6	CASSLWRGGYSPLHF
TRBV9	TRBJ2-5	CASSVASNGETQYF
TRBV5-6	TRBJ1-4	CASSLARGTGREKLFF